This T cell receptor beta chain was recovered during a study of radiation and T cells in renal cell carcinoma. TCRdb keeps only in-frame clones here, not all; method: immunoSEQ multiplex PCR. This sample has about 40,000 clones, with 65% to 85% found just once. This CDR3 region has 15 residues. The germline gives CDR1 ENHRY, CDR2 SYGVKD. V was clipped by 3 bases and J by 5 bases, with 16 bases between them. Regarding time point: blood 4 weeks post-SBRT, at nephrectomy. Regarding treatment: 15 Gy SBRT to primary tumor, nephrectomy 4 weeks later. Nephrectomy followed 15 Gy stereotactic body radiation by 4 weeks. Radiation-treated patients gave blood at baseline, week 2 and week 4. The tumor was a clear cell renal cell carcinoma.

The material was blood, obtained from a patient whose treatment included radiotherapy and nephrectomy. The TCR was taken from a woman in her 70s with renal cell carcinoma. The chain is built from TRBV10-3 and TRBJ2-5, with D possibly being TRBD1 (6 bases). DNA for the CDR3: TGTGCCATCAGTGATCAAGGCAGGGGAAGGGAGACCCAGTACTTC. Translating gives CAISDQGRGRETQYF.